The 26 T cell receptor beta chains below all came from one sample that was sequenced in a study of T cell responses to AZD1222 COVID-19 vaccine. Data came from immunoSEQ multiplex PCR; TCRdb stores just in-frame clones and leaves some out. The data hold more than 150,000 clones, with around nine tenths observed a single time. Sequencing used peripheral blood, obtained on day 0 of AZD1222 vaccination. Receptor source: an adult in good health.

The chain joins TRBV5-1 to TRBJ1-5, with 7 bases that match TRBD1. Unmatched junction bases numbered 10, after V lost 4 bases and J lost 6 bases. The germline CDR1 and CDR2 sequences are SGHRS and YFSETQ. The CDR3 totals 15 residues. The CDR3: CASSVRGGGSQPQHF. The CDR3 bases are TGCGCCAGCAGCGTAAGGGGAGGGGGCAGTCAGCCCCAGCATTTT.

The DNA for the CDR3 is TGTGCCAGCAGCGATACTGGGAGGGGCCGAAGAGATACGCAGTATTTT. Protein: CASSDTGRGRRDTQYF. The V call is TRBV6-2 or TRBV6-3, the J call TRBJ2-3; 7 nucleotides line up with TRBD2. The germline CDR1 and CDR2 sequences are MNHEY and SVGEGT. This CDR3 spans 16 amino acids. With 6 bases clipped from V and 5 bases from J, the junction kept 14 bases outside the gene matches.

V usage is TRBV6-5 and J usage is TRBJ2-3, with D tentatively TRBD2 (6 bases). CDR3 length: 12 residues. The V gene lost 4 bases and the J gene lost 10 bases, with 12 bases spanning the gap. Germline V gene data show CDR1 as MNHEY and CDR2 as SVGAGI. DNA for the CDR3: TGTGCCAGCAGTTCCATCGGGGGAGCGCAGTATTTT. Translation: CASSSIGGAQYF.

This clone has just a few counts. This chain connects TRBV3-1 (or the pseudogene TRBV3-2) to TRBJ1-5; tentatively, D is TRBD1 (5 bases). CDR3 length equals 14 residues. Trimming cost V 3 bases and J 11 bases, with 17 bases left between them. Germline lookup yields CDR1 LGHDT and CDR2 YNNKEL (reference sequence). The CDR3 DNA follows: TGTGCCAGCAGCCAGGCCCAGAGCCAACAGGCCCAGCATTTT. Translating it yields CASSQAQSQQAQHF.

J is TRBJ1-2 and V is TRBV28; D is undetermined. This CDR3 contains 17 residues. CDR1 is MDHEN and CDR2 is SYDVKM in the germline V gene. V lost 8 bases, J lost 0 bases, and 22 bases lay in between. CDR3 amino acids: CASARFRSRLANYGYTF. The CDR3 DNA reads as TGTGCCAGCGCTCGTTTTAGGAGTCGGTTAGCTAACTATGGCTACACCTTC.

This sequence joins TRBV6-5 and TRBJ2-3; D perhaps matches TRBD1 (5 bases). Trimming removed 7 bases at V and 2 bases at J, with 13 bases between. The germline gives CDR1 MNHEY, CDR2 SVGAGI. The CDR3 sequence is 14 residues long. In nucleotides, the CDR3 is TGTGCCAGCACCACGGTCAGGGTCACAGATACGCAGTATTTT. Translation: CASTTVRVTDTQYF.

J is TRBJ1-2 and V is TRBV2, with TRBD1 matching 9 bases. In germline, CDR1 is SNHLY, CDR2 FYNNEI. The CDR3 has 13 amino acids. Trimming took 7 bases from V and 1 from J; bases not matched to a gene: 1. The CDR3 region is CASKGQGNYGYTF. The CDR3 coding sequence is TGTGCCAGCAAGGGACAGGGTAACTATGGCTACACCTTC.

The CDR3 DNA reads as TGTGCCAGCAGTTTAGGGGACCTGGGGAGTAATTCACCCCTCCACTTT. It encodes CASSLGDLGSNSPLHF. V and J are TRBV28 and TRBJ1-6; TRBD1 is a possible D gene (5 bases). V lost 2 bases and J lost 6, with 14 bases in between. The CDR3 is 16 amino acids. The germline CDR1 and CDR2 sequences are MDHEN and SYDVKM.

The rearrangement uses TRBV9 and TRBJ2-2; TRBD2 matches at 12 bases. In germline, CDR1 is SGDLS, CDR2 YYNGEE. Germline trimming cut 2 bases from V and 4 bases from J; bases unmatched to any gene: 6. The CDR3 length is 17 residues. This CDR3 is CASSVLAGGPSTGELFF. The CDR3 DNA reads as TGTGCCAGCAGCGTCCTAGCGGGGGGGCCAAGCACCGGGGAGCTGTTTTTT.

The chain joins TRBV3-1 (or the pseudogene TRBV3-2) to TRBJ1-1; D ambiguous. V was clipped by 7 bases and J by 4 bases, with 16 bases between them. The CDR3 is 14 residues long. Per germline, CDR1 LGHDT and CDR2 YNNKEL (reference sequence). The CDR3 DNA reads TGTGCCAGCATCTCAGGCGGTCGGGGCACTGAAGCTTTCTTT. Translation: CASISGGRGTEAFF.

The V and J genes are TRBV28 and TRBJ1-5, with no clear D. The V end lost 2 bases, the J end lost 4 bases, and 9 bases lay between the germline ends. The CDR3 length is 14 residues. Germline CDR1 reads MDHEN; CDR2 reads SYDVKM. For the CDR3, the DNA is TGTGCCAGCAGTTTACCGCAGGAAAATCAGCCCCAGCATTTT. This gives the protein CASSLPQENQPQHF.

In nucleotides, the CDR3 is TGTGCCAGCAGGGAGAGGGCTACCACAGATACGCAGTATTTT. This gives the protein CASRERATTDTQYF. The chain combines TRBV6-5 with TRBJ2-3, with D possibly being TRBD2 (5 bases). Trimming pared 6 bases from V and 2 bases from J, leaving 12 bases between. The CDR3 consists of 14 residues. CDR1 and CDR2 from the germline V gene are MNHEY and SVGAGI.

V and J are TRBV19 and TRBJ1-2; D ambiguous. Germline CDR1 and CDR2: LNHDA and SQIVND (reference sequence). V lost 5 bases, J lost 6 bases, and 22 bases lay in between. This CDR3 contains 16 residues. This CDR3 reads CASSYSAARGWDGYTF. The CDR3 DNA follows: TGTGCCAGTAGTTATTCGGCGGCCCGTGGTTGGGATGGCTACACCTTC.

As for this clone: One end of the junction is discordant with germline, which a read error may explain. The chain recombines TRBV14 with TRBJ2-7, with D perhaps matching TRBD2 (6 bases). Germline V gene lookup returns CDR1 SGHDN and CDR2 FVKESK. The CDR3 sequence is 15 residues long. CDR3 nucleotide sequence: TGTGCCAGCAGCCAAGATAACTTTAGTAGGAGGGATCATAACTTC. Protein sequence: CASSQDNFSRRDHNF.

This sequence joins TRBV5-1 and TRBJ1-1; D gene uncertain. This CDR3 is 14 amino acids long. Germline V lookup: CDR1 SGHRS, CDR2 YFSETQ. V was pared by 5 bases and J by 5 bases, with 16 bases between. In DNA form, the CDR3 reads TGCGCCAGCAGTTTCCCGGGCCAAGGGACTGAAGCTTTCTTT. Amino acids: CASSFPGQGTEAFF.

CDR3 DNA sequence: TGCGCCAGCAGCTTGGCGGAGGGGGAAAAACTGTTTTTT. It specifies CASSLAEGEKLFF. The chain couples TRBV5-1 to TRBJ1-4; D is possibly TRBD1 (5 bases). Looked up from germline, CDR1 is SGHRS and CDR2 is YFSETQ. V lost 0 bases, J lost 8 bases, and 8 bases lay in between. This CDR3 is 13 amino acids long.

The chain joins TRBV11-2 to TRBJ1-6; D gene unclear. Between the trimmed V and J ends, which lost 6 bases and 6 bases, there was a span of 18 bases. Germline CDR1 is SGHAT and CDR2 is FQNNGV. CDR3 length: 16 amino acids. In nucleotides, the CDR3 is TGTGCCAGCAGTATCGGACCACCTAGTTTTAATTCACCCCTCCACTTT. Its protein is CASSIGPPSFNSPLHF.

Only one count was recorded for this clone. The V and J genes are TRBV28 and TRBJ2-2, with 9 bases aligning to TRBD1. CDR3 length: 15 amino acids. Germline CDR1 reads MDHEN; CDR2 reads SYDVKM. J was trimmed by 2 bases and V by 6 bases; bases with no gene match: 4. The DNA of the CDR3 is TGTGCCAGCAGGGGGACAGGGAGAAACACCGGGGAGCTGTTTTTT. Amino acid sequence: CASRGTGRNTGELFF. Based on the CDR3 plus reference TRBV28 and TRBJ2-2, the full variable domain is DVKVTQSSRYLVKRTGEKVFLECVQDMDHENMFWYRQDPGLGLRLIYFSYDVKMKEKGDIPEGYSVSREKKERFSLILESASTNQTSMYLCASRGTGRNTGELFFGEGSRLTVL.

V is TRBV15 and J is TRBJ1-3, with a possible D match to TRBD1 (6 bases). CDR1 LNHNV and CDR2 YYDKDF come from the germline V gene (reference sequence). V was shortened by 0 bases and J by 0 bases, with 12 bases between the two germline ends. The CDR3 is 17 amino acids. CDR3 sequence reads: CATSRDGGRSSGNTIYF. Written as DNA, the CDR3 is TGTGCCACCAGCAGAGATGGGGGGCGTAGCTCTGGAAACACCATATATTTT. Full variable domain (rest looked up from reference TRBV15 and TRBJ1-3): DAMVIQNPRYQVTQFGKPVTLSCSQTLNHNVMYWYQQKSSQAPKLLFHYYDKDFNNEADTPDNFQSRRPNTSFCFLDIRSPGLGDTAMYLCATSRDGGRSSGNTIYFGEGSWLTVV.

As for this clone: An end of the junction does not agree with germline; a read error may underlie this. V and J are TRBV6-5 and TRBJ2-3, with D tentatively TRBD2 (5 bases). The CDR3 sequence is 15 residues long. CDR1 MNHEY and CDR2 SVGAGI come from the germline V gene. The CDR3 nucleotides are TGTGCCAGCAGTTACTCCGCGGCTAGCAGAGATACGCAGTATTTT. This codes for CASSYSAASRDTQYF.

The V call is TRBV28, the J call TRBJ1-4; D ambiguous. The germline V gene encodes CDR1 MDHEN and CDR2 SYDVKM. This CDR3 is built from 14 residues. Trimming took 6 bases from V and 5 from J, leaving 13 bases between them. The CDR3 nucleotides are TGTGCCAGCAGAAACGGTCCCCTAAATGAAAAACTGTTTTTT. Its translation: CASRNGPLNEKLFF. The variable domain in full, completed from reference TRBV28 and TRBJ1-4, reads DVKVTQSSRYLVKRTGEKVFLECVQDMDHENMFWYRQDPGLGLRLIYFSYDVKMKEKGDIPEGYSVSREKKERFSLILESASTNQTSMYLCASRNGPLNEKLFFGSGTQLSVL.

V usage is TRBV5-4 and J usage is TRBJ1-1, with D tentatively TRBD1 (5 bases). Trimming took off 4 bases at V and 0 bases at J, with 7 bases between the two ends. CDR1 and CDR2 from the germline V gene are SGHNT and YYREEE (reference sequence). There are 13 residues in the CDR3. CDR3 sequence: CASSPQVNTEAFF. CDR3 nucleotide sequence: TGTGCCAGCAGCCCACAGGTGAACACTGAAGCTTTCTTT.

J is TRBJ1-6 and V is TRBV18; perhaps TRBD1 as D (5 bases). V lost 0 bases and J 5 bases, leaving 11 bases between the germline ends. This CDR3 comprises 16 residues. Germline CDR1 KGHSH, CDR2 LQKENI. The CDR3 sequence is CASSPPGARDNSPLHF. The CDR3 DNA reads TGTGCCAGCTCACCACCAGGGGCTCGGGATAATTCACCCCTCCACTTT.

This sequence joins TRBV19 and TRBJ1-6; D perhaps matches TRBD1 (5 bases). Germline V gene sequence: CDR1 LNHDA, CDR2 SQIVND (reference sequence). The length of the CDR3 is 13 residues. Trimming shortened V by 5 bases and J by 13 bases, and 15 bases separated the two germline ends. CDR3: CASSPGTTSPLHF. The CDR3 DNA follows: TGTGCCAGTAGTCCCGGGACGACATCGCCCCTCCACTTT.

The chain recombines TRBV6-5 with TRBJ2-7; D gene uncertain. This CDR3 has 15 residues. V was trimmed by 1 base and J by 1 base, leaving 11 bases between them. Germline lookup yields CDR1 MNHEY and CDR2 SVGAGI. In nucleotides, the CDR3 is TGTGCCAGCAGTTACTTAGGCCTAGGGTCCTACGAGCAGTACTTC. Amino acids: CASSYLGLGSYEQYF.

This clone has more than one count but fewer than ten. CDR3 sequence reads: CASEGRGGSPLHF. Here the CDR3 DNA reads TGTGCCAGCGAAGGAAGGGGGGGATCACCCCTCCACTTT. The chain recombines TRBV28 with TRBJ1-6, with D possibly being TRBD1 (6 bases). Deletions cut 8 bases from V and 10 bases from J, with 15 bases between. The CDR3 is made up of 13 amino acids. CDR1 is MDHEN and CDR2 is SYDVKM in the germline V gene.